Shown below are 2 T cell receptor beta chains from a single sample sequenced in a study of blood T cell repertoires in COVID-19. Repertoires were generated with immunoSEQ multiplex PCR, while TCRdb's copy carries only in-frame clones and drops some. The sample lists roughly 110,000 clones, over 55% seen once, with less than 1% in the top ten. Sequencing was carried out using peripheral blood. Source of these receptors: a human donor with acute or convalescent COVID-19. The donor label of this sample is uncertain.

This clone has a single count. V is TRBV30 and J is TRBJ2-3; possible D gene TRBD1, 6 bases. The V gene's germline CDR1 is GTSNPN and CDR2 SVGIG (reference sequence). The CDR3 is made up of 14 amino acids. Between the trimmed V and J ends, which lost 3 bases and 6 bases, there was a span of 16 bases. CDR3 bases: TGTGCCTGGAGCAGGGGTGAGTGGATTGATACGCAGTATTTT. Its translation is CAWSRGEWIDTQYF.

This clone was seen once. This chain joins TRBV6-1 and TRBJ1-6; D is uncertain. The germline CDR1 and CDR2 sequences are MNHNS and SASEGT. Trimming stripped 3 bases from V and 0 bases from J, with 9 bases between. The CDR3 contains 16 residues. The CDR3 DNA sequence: TGTGCCAGCAGTGATACAGTGAGCTCCTATAATTCACCCCTCCACTTT. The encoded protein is CASSDTVSSYNSPLHF.